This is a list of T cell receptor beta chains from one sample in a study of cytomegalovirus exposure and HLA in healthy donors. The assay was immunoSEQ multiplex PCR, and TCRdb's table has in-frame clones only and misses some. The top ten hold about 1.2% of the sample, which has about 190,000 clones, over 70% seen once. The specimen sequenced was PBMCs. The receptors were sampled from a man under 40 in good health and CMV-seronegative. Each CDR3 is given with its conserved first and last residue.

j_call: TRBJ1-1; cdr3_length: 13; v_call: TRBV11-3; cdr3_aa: CASSLSGNTEAFF
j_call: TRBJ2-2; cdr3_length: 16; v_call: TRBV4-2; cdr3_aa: CASSQVTGPNTGELFF
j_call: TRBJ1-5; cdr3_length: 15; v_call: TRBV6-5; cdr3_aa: CASRRTGGSNQPQHF
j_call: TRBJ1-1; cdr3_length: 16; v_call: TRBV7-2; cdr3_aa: CASSFPSGGIGTEAFF
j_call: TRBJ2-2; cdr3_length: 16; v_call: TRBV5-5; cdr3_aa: CASSFSSGRDTGELFF
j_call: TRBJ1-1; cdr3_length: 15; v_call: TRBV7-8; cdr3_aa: CASSARGFGIAEAFF
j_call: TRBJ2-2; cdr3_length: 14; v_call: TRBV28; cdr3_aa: CASSLGQNTGELFF
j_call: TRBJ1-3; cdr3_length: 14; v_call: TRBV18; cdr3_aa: CASSTQAYENTIYF
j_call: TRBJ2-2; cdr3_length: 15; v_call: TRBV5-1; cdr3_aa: CASSLLAGNTGELFF
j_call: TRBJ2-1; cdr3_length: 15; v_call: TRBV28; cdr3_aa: CASSVRLAGVNEQFF
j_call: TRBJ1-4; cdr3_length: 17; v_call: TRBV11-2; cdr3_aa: CASSFNTPGLANEKLFF
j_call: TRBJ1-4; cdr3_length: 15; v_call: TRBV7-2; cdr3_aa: CASSLVVWTNEKLFF
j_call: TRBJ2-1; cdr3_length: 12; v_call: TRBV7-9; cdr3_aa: CASSLRLDEQFF
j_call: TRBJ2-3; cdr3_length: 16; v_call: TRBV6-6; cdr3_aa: CASSPLAGGGTDTQYF
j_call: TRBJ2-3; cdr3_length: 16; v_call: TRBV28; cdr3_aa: CASSPLTGGGADTQYF
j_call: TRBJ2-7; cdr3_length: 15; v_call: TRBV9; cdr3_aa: CASSVGVTGVYEQYF
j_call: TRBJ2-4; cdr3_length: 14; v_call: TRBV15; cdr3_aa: CATSRDRAKNSQYF
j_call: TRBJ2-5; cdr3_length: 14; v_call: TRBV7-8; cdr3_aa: CASSILADQETQYF
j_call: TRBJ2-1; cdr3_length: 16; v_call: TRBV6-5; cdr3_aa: CASSYPRLAGEDEQFF
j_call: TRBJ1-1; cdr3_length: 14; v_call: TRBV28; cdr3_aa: CASLKIGENTEAFF
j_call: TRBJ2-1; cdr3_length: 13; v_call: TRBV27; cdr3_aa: CASSRQGSDEQFF
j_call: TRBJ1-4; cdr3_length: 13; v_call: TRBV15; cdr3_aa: CATSTRAREKLFF
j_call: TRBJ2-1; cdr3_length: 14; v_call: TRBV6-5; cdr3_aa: CASSGLAGGDEQFF
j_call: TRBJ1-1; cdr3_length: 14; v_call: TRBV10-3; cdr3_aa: CAIKGTGFDTEAFF
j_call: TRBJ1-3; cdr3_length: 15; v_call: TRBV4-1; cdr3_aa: CASSQGSVSGNTIYF
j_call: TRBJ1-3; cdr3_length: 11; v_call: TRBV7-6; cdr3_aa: CASTSGNTIYF
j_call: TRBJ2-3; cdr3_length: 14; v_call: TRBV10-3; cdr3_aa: CAISESQGSGTQYF
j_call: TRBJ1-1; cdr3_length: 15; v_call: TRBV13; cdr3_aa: CASSYHRGGSTEAFF
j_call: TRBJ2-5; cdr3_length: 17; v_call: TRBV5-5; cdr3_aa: CASSLAVGRSAQETQYF
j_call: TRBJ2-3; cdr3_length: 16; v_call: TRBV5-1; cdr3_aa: CASSLEGGQGSDTQYF
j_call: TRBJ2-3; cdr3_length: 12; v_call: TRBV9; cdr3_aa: CASSVPSDTQYF
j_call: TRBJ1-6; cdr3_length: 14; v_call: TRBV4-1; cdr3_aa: CASSPTGLNSPLHF
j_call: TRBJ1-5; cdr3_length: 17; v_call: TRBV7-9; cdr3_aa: CASSRAGQGAYNQPQHF
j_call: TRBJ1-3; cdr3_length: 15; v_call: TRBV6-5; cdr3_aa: CASSHYTRMGNTIYF
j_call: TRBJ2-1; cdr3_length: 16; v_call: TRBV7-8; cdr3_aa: CASSLGISGDYNEQFF
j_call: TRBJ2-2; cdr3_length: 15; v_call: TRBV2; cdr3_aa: CAKRGGQGAHGELFF
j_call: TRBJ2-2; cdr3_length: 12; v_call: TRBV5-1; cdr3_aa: CASSSNTGELFF
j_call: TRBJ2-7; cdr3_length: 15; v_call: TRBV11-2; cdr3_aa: CASSLGQGALGEQYF
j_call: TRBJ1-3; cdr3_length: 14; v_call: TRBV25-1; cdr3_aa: CASSESSTGNTIYF
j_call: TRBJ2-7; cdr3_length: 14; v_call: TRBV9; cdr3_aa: CASSVGPGAYEQYF
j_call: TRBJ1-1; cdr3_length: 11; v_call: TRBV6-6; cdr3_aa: CASRTVDEAFF
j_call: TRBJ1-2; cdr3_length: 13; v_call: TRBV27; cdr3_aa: CASSLGRNYGYTF
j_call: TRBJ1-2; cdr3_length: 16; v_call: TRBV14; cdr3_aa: CASSPGPDRPAYGYTF
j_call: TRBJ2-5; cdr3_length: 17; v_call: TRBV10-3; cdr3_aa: CAISPGSLAGEQETQYF
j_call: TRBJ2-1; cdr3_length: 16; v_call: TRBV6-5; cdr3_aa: CASSYSWRLAGSEQFF
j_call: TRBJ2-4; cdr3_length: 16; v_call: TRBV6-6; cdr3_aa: CASSYGTLLAKNIQYF
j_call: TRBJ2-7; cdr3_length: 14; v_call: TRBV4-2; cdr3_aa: CASSQGQAGYEQYF
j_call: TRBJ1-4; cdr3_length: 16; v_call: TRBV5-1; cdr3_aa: CASSPGLGQPNEKLFF
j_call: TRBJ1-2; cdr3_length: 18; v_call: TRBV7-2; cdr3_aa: CASSRRPGQLSPNYGYTF
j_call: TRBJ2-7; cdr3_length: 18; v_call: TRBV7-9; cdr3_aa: CASSPPGQGAAGPLGQYF
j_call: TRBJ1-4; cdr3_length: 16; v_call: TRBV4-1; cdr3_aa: CASSPTRDRHNEKLFF
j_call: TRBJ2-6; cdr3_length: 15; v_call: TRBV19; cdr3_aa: CASSIGHSGANVLTF
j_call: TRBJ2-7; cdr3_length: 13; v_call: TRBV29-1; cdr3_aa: CSVHLQGTYEQYF
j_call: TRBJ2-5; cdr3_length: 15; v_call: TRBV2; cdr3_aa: CASSPSTGSQETQYF